Reported below is one T cell receptor beta chain. This record comes from a study of T cell responses to AZD1222 COVID-19 vaccine. Germline V gives CDR1 MNHEY, CDR2 SVGAGI. This CDR3 spans 15 amino acids. Trimming took off 8 bases at V and 0 bases at J, with 17 bases between the two ends. Produced via immunoSEQ multiplex PCR; TCRdb's table is partial and in-frame only. The sample records some 64,000 clones, roughly 84% being singletons. This receptor was obtained from an adult in good health. The specimen was peripheral blood, collected on day 0 of AZD1222 vaccination. This chain links TRBV6-5 with TRBJ2-7, with D possibly being TRBD1 (6 bases). The CDR3 protein is CASLKDSDSSYEQYF. The CDR3 coding sequence is TGTGCCAGCCTAAAGGACTCGGACAGCTCCTACGAGCAGTACTTC.